Many counts were recorded for the clone carrying this TCR beta chain. Its target is unknown. The germline gives CDR1 SGHTA, CDR2 FQGTGA. V was pared by 4 bases and J by 4 bases, with 10 bases between. This CDR3 has 13 amino acids. Time point in this sample: pre-sensitization, week 0. Treatment meaning: therapeutic diphenylcyclopropenone sensitization with weekly scalp DPC. These data belong to a study of human T cells and chemical hapten exposure. Overall study context: The study enrolled mostly female patients with alopecia areata, totalis or universalis. Study outcomes and limitations: Controls formed significantly fewer large CDR3 similarity clusters than expanded TCRs did.

The library attached unique molecular identifiers to individual cDNA molecules. MiXCR was run by TCRdb on the RACE reads, yielding one entry per CDR3 protein. The sample holds 60,000 to 70,000 distinct CDR3 sequences, approximately 11% seen once. The receptor's source is a woman in her fifties or sixties with alopecia areata. Some clones in this sample may be carry-over from other donors' samples. The starting material was whole blood, obtained in connection with sensitization to the hapten diphenylcyclopropenone (DPC). V and J are TRBV7-3 and TRBJ2-5; no clear D. CDR3 protein: CASSWTRLETQYF. The CDR3 DNA follows: TGTGCCAGCAGCTGGACCAGACTAGAGACCCAGTACTTC.